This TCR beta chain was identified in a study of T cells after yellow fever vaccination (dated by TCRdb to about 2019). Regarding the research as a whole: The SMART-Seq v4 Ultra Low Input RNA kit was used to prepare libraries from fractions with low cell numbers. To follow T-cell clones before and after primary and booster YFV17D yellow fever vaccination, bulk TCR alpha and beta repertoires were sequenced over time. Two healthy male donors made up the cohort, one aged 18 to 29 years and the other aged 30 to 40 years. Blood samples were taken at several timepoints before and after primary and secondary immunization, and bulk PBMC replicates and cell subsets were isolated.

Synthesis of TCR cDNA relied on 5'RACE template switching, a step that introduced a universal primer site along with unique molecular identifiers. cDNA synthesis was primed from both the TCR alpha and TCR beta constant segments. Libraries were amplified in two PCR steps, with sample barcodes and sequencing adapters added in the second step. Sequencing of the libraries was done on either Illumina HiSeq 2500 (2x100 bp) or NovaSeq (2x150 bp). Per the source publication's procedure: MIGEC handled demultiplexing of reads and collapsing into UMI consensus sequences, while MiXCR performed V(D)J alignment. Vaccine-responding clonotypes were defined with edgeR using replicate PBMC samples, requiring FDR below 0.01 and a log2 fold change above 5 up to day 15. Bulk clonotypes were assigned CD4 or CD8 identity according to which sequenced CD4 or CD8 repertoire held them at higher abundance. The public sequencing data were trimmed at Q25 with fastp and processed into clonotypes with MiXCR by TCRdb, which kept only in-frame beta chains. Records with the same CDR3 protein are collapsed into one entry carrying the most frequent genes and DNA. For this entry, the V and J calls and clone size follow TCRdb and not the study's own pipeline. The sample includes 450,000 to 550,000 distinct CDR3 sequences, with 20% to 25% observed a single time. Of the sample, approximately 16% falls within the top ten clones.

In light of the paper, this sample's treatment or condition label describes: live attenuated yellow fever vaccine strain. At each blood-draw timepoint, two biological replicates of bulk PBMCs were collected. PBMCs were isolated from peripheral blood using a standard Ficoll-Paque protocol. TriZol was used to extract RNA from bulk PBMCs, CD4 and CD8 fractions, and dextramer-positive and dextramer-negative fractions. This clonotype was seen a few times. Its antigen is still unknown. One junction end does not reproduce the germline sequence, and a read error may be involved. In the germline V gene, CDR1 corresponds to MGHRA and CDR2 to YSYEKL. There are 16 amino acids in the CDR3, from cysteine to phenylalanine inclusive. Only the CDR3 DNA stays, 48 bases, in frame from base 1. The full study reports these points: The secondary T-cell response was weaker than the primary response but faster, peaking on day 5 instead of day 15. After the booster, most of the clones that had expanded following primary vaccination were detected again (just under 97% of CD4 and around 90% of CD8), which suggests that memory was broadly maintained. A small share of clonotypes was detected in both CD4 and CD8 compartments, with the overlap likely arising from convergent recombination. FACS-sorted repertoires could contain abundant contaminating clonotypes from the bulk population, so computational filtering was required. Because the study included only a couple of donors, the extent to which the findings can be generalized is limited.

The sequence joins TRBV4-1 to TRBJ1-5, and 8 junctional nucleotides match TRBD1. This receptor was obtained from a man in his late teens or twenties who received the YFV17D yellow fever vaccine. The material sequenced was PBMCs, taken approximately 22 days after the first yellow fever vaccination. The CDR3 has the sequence CASSQESSGGNQPQHF. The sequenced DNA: TGCGCCAGCAGCCAAGAGAGCTCAGGGGGCAACCAGCCCCAGCATTTT.